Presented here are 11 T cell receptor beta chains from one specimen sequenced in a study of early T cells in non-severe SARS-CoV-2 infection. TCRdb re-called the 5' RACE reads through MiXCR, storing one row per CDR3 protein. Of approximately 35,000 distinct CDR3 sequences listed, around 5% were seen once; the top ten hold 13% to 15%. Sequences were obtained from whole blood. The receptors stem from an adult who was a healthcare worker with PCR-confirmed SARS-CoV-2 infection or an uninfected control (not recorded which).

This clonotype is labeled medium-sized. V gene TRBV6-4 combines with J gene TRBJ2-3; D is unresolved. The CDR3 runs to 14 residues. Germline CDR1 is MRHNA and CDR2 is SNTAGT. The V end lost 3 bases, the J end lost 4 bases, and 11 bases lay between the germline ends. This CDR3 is CASSEHPQADTQYF. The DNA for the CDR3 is TGTGCCAGCAGTGAGCACCCCCAGGCAGATACGCAGTATTTT.

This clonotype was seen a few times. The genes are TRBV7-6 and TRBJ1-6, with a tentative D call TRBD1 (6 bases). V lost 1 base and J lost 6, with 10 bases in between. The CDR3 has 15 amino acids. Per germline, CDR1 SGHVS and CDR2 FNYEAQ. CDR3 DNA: TGTGCCAGCAGCTTAGGCGGGGGCGGTAATTCACCCCTCCACTTT. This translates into CASSLGGGGNSPLHF.

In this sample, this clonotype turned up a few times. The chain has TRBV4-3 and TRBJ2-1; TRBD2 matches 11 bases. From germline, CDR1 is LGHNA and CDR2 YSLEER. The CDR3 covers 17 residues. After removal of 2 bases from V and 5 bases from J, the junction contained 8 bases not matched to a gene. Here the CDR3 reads CASSQYRLAGNHNEQFF. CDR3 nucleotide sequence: TGCGCCAGCAGCCAATATAGACTAGCGGGGAACCACAATGAGCAGTTCTTC.

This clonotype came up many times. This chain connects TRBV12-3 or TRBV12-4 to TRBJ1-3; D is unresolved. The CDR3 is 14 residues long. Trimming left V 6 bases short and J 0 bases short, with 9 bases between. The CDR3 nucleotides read TGTGCCAGCAGCCTGCTTGGCTCTGGAAACACCATATATTTT. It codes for CASSLLGSGNTIYF.

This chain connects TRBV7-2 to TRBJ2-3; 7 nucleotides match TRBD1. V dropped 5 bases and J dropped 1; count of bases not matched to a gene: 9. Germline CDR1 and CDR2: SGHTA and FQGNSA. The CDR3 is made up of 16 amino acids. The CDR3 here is CASSQNTGEGTDTQYF. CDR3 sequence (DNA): TGTGCCAGCAGCCAAAATACAGGGGAAGGCACAGATACGCAGTATTTT.

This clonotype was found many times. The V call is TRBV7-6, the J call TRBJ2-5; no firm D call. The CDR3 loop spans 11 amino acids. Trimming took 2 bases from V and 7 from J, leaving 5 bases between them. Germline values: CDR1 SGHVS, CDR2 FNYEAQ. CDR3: CASSLKGTQYF. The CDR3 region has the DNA TGTGCCAGCAGCTTAAAAGGGACCCAGTACTTC.

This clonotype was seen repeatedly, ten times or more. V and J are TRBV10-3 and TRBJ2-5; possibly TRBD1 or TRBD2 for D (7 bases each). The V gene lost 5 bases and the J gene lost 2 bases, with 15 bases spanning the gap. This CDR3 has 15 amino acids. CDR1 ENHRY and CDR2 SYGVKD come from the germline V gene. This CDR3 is CAISSGGATQETQYF. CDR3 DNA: TGTGCCATCAGTTCAGGGGGGGCGACGCAAGAGACCCAGTACTTC.

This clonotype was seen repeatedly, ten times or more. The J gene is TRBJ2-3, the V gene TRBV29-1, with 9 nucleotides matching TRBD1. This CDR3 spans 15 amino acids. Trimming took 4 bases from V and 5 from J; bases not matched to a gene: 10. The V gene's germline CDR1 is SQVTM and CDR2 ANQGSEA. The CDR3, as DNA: TGCAGCGTTGCCTTACAGGGGGCAGGCGGAGATACGCAGTATTTT. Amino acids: CSVALQGAGGDTQYF.

CDR3 bases: TGCGCCAGCAGCCAAGGGGCTAGCGGGGGTGAGGCTGAGCAGTTCTTC. This sequence encodes CASSQGASGGEAEQFF. This chain uses TRBV4-1 with TRBJ2-1; 10 positions agree with TRBD2. V lost 1 base, J lost 9 bases, and 9 bases stayed unmatched. The CDR3 length is 16 residues. The germline gives CDR1 MGHRA, CDR2 YSYEKL.

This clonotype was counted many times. The CDR3 is CASSSHGENTEAFF. In DNA, the CDR3 is TGCGCCAGCAGCTCACACGGGGAGAACACTGAAGCTTTCTTT. V gene TRBV5-1 combines with J gene TRBJ1-1; D remains ambiguous. V was pared by 3 bases and J by 1 base, with 10 bases between. Looked up from germline, CDR1 is SGHRS and CDR2 is YFSETQ. The CDR3 covers 14 residues. Together with reference TRBV5-1 and TRBJ1-1, the CDR3 gives the full variable domain: KAGVTQTPRYLIKTRGQQVTLSCSPISGHRSVSWYQQTPGQGLQFLFEYFSETQRNKGNFPGRFSGRQFSNSRSEMNVSTLELGDSALYLCASSSHGENTEAFFGQGTRLTVV.

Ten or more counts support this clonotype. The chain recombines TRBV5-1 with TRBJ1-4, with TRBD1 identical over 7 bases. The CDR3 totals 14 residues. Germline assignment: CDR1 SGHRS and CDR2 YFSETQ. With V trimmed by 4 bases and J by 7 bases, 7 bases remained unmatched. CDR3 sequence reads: CASSADRWSEKLFF. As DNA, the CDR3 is TGCGCCAGCAGCGCGGACAGGTGGTCTGAAAAACTGTTTTTT. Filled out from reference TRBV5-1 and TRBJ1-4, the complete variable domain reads KAGVTQTPRYLIKTRGQQVTLSCSPISGHRSVSWYQQTPGQGLQFLFEYFSETQRNKGNFPGRFSGRQFSNSRSEMNVSTLELGDSALYLCASSADRWSEKLFFGSGTQLSVL.